A selection of T cell receptor beta chains follows, all from one sample in a study of blood T cell repertoires in COVID-19. The data were produced by immunoSEQ multiplex PCR, yet TCRdb's version contains in-frame clones alone and is incomplete. Seen here are fewer than 85,000 clones, about 79% observed once, and the top ten hold around 4.5%. Sequenced: peripheral blood. The receptors here all came from a woman aged 60-70 years with acute or convalescent COVID-19. Both conserved end residues are part of each CDR3. The D gene is left open where the match is weak. Clone size is stated in some rows and not others, as once, few, many or a class when expanded.

v_gene	abundance	d_gene	j_gene	CDR3aa	CDR3nt
TRBV7-3	few	-	TRBJ1-2	CASSPGGDQTGYTF	TGTGCCAGCAGCCCCGGCGGGGACCAAACTGGCTACACCTTC
TRBV5-1	-	TRBD1	TRBJ2-5	CASSLTGGQETQYF	TGCGCCAGCAGCTTAACAGGGGGACAAGAGACCCAGTACTTC
TRBV7-9	-	-	TRBJ1-2	CASSLAESGYTF	TGTGCCAGCAGCTTAGCGGAGAGTGGCTACACCTTC
TRBV12-3/TRBV12-4	once	-	TRBJ1-1	CASRKGAEAFF	TGTGCCAGCAGGAAGGGGGCTGAAGCTTTCTTT
TRBV5-1	few	TRBD1	TRBJ1-1	CASSLDTGGMNTEAFF	TGCGCCAGCAGCTTGGATACAGGGGGCATGAACACTGAAGCTTTCTTT
TRBV12-3/TRBV12-4	-	-	TRBJ1-4	CASSGHEKLFF	TGTGCCAGCAGTGGCCATGAAAAACTGTTTTTT
TRBV13	few	-	TRBJ2-3	CASSPGDTQYF	TGTGCCAGCAGCCCGGGAGATACGCAGTATTTT
TRBV19	-	TRBD1	TRBJ2-7	CASSIDLQGQGALHEQYF	TGTGCCAGTAGTATAGATCTGCAGGGACAGGGGGCACTCCACGAGCAGTACTTC
TRBV6-6	-	TRBD1	TRBJ2-5	CASSYLDRAGETQYF	TGTGCCAGCAGTTACCTTGACAGGGCAGGGGAGACCCAGTACTTC
TRBV6-4	-	TRBD1	TRBJ2-2	CASSRDRGGGELFF	TGTGCCAGCAGCCGGGACAGGGGTGGCGGGGAGCTGTTTTTT
TRBV27	-	-	TRBJ1-5	CASSLTVSNQPQHF	TGTGCCAGCAGTTTAACGGTTAGCAATCAGCCCCAGCATTTT
TRBV28	few	-	TRBJ1-5	CASSLIRDQPQHF	TGTGCCAGCAGTTTAATCAGGGATCAGCCCCAGCATTTT
TRBV24-1	-	TRBD1	TRBJ2-7	CATSDPGTGGYEQYF	TGTGCCACCAGTGATCCCGGGACAGGGGGTTACGAGCAGTACTTC
TRBV5-4	-	-	TRBJ1-5	CASSLGDSGQPQHF	TGTGCCAGCAGCTTGGGCGATTCAGGTCAGCCCCAGCATTTT
TRBV5-1	few	TRBD1	TRBJ1-1	CASSLVRGRSGTEAFF	TGCGCCAGCAGCTTGGTCAGGGGGCGGTCGGGCACTGAAGCTTTCTTT
TRBV7-3	-	TRBD2	TRBJ2-7	CASSSGLAYEQYF	TGTGCCAGCAGCTCGGGACTAGCATACGAGCAGTACTTC
TRBV15	-	-	TRBJ2-7	CATSTPRRTFISYEQYF	TGTGCCACCAGCACCCCACGGAGGACTTTTATCTCCTACGAGCAGTACTTC
TRBV29-1	-	-	TRBJ1-4	CSVKDSPTNEKLFF	TGCAGCGTTAAGGACAGCCCAACTAATGAAAAACTGTTTTTT
TRBV5-6	-	-	TRBJ1-6	CASSPPGSNSPLHF	TGTGCCAGCAGCCCGCCAGGGTCTAATTCACCCCTCCACTTT
TRBV7-9	few	TRBD1	TRBJ2-7	CASSDRGPRSGEQYF	TGTGCCAGCAGCGACAGGGGTCCAAGGTCCGGCGAGCAGTACTTC
TRBV28	-	-	TRBJ1-1	CASSPQIRGGLTEAFF	TGTGCCAGCAGTCCCCAGATCCGGGGAGGGTTGACTGAAGCTTTCTTT
TRBV4-1	-	TRBD2	TRBJ2-7	CASSQATLSRAGSYEQYF	TGCGCCAGCAGCCAAGCGACCCTCAGTCGAGCGGGGTCCTACGAGCAGTACTTC
TRBV4-2	-	-	TRBJ1-6	CASSQDSRAGNSPLHF	TGTGCCAGCAGCCAAGATTCCAGGGCAGGGAATTCACCCCTCCACTTT
TRBV29-1	-	TRBD1	TRBJ1-4	CSVATGVREKLFF	TGCAGCGTCGCGACAGGGGTCCGAGAAAAACTGTTTTTT
TRBV7-3	few	TRBD2	TRBJ2-1	CASSGGTSYNEQFF	TGTGCCAGCAGCGGCGGGACTAGTTACAATGAGCAGTTCTTC
TRBV5-1	-	TRBD1	TRBJ2-3	CASSAGGQGATDTQYF	TGCGCCAGCAGCGCGGGGGGACAGGGGGCGACAGATACGCAGTATTTT
TRBV18	once	TRBD1	TRBJ2-7	CASSRGQDEQYF	TGTGCCAGCTCACGTGGACAGGACGAGCAGTACTTC
TRBV6-5	-	TRBD1	TRBJ2-7	CASRTGVDYEQYF	TGTGCCAGCAGGACAGGGGTGGACTACGAGCAGTACTTC
TRBV7-9	-	-	TRBJ2-2	CASSQGINTGELFF	TGTGCCAGCAGCCAGGGGATTAACACCGGGGAGCTGTTTTTT
TRBV7-6	few	TRBD2	TRBJ2-1	CASSLEGLAGVGNEQFF	TGTGCCAGCAGCTTAGAGGGACTAGCGGGAGTAGGAAATGAGCAGTTCTTC
TRBV9	-	-	TRBJ2-2	CASSVLAGSNTGELFF	TGTGCCAGCAGCGTTTTGGCGGGCTCGAACACCGGGGAGCTGTTTTTT
TRBV19	-	-	TRBJ2-7	CASSPQDTPNYEQYF	TGTGCCAGTAGTCCCCAAGACACTCCCAATTACGAGCAGTACTTC
TRBV5-8	-	TRBD2	TRBJ2-3	CASSPGGGQQYF	TGTGCCAGCAGCCCGGGAGGGGGTCAGCAGTATTTT
TRBV28	-	-	TRBJ2-2	CASSLSGNTGELFF	TGTGCCAGCAGTTTGTCGGGGAACACCGGGGAGCTGTTTTTT
TRBV7-2	-	TRBD1	TRBJ1-6	CASRPGGAESPLHF	TGTGCCAGCAGACCAGGGGGCGCGGAATCACCCCTCCACTTT
TRBV27	once	TRBD1	TRBJ1-2	CASRGTEGYGYTF	TGTGCCAGCAGGGGGACAGAGGGGTATGGCTACACCTTC
TRBV9	-	-	TRBJ1-5	CASSAGTLNQPQHF	TGTGCCAGCAGCGCCGGGACTCTTAATCAGCCCCAGCATTTT
TRBV6-1	-	TRBD1	TRBJ2-5	CASSESGQGSIETQYF	TGTGCCAGCAGTGAATCGGGACAGGGGTCAATAGAGACCCAGTACTTC
TRBV28	-	-	TRBJ2-1	CAHRGGGSYNEQFF	TGTGCCCACAGGGGGGGAGGCTCCTACAATGAGCAGTTCTTC
TRBV9	-	TRBD1	TRBJ1-2	CASSSSRGLYYGYTF	TGTGCCAGCAGCTCCTCCAGGGGGCTTTACTATGGCTACACCTTC
TRBV5-1	-	-	TRBJ2-1	CASSPRRGSYNEQFF	TGCGCCAGCAGCCCCCGGAGAGGGTCCTACAATGAGCAGTTCTTC
TRBV6-5	-	-	TRBJ2-2	CASSYRGNTGELFF	TGTGCCAGCAGTTATAGGGGTAACACCGGGGAGCTGTTTTTT
TRBV7-3	-	TRBD1	TRBJ1-1	CASSQRTGGHTEAFF	TGTGCCAGCAGCCAACGGACAGGGGGCCACACTGAAGCTTTCTTT
TRBV12-3/TRBV12-4	-	TRBD1	TRBJ1-2	CASSPNRGIGYTF	TGTGCCAGCAGTCCCAACAGGGGGATTGGCTACACCTTC
TRBV14	-	-	TRBJ2-3	CASSEADTQYF	TGTGCCAGCAGTGAGGCGGATACGCAGTATTTT
TRBV27	-	TRBD2	TRBJ2-7	CASSGTSGNYEQYF	TGTGCCAGCAGTGGGACTAGCGGAAATTACGAGCAGTACTTC
TRBV28	few	-	TRBJ1-6	CASSLGAFGLPPLHF	TGTGCCAGCAGTTTAGGAGCTTTTGGTTTGCCACCCCTCCACTTT
TRBV29-1	-	TRBD2	TRBJ2-1	CSVDGGGANEQFF	TGCAGCGTTGACGGCGGGGGGGCGAATGAGCAGTTCTTC
TRBV5-1	-	TRBD1	TRBJ2-7	CASSLQGARHEQYF	TGCGCCAGCAGCTTACAGGGGGCGCGACACGAGCAGTACTTC